This TCR beta chain was retrieved from a study of OX40 agonist ivuxolimab in advanced cancers. About the research overall: Dose-escalation subjects each had hepatocellular carcinoma, melanoma, renal cell or head and neck cancer.

Note on this clone: Its antigen remains unknown.

TCRdb keeps only in-frame clones here, not all; method: immunoSEQ multiplex PCR. The sample lists 76,000 or so clones, around 90% occurring once. This CDR3 comprises 12 residues. Germline V CDR1 and CDR2: MDHEN, SYDVKM. V lost 6 bases to trimming and J lost 5 bases; unmatched junction nucleotides: 3. Study results and limitations: On average, CD8+ T cells had more expanded clones than CD4+.

Here the sequenced sample was CD4+ or CD8+ T cells sorted from blood, taken in a trial of the OX40 agonist ivuxolimab. This TCR was sampled from an adult with an advanced solid tumor such as melanoma, head and neck, liver or kidney cancer. This rearrangement joins TRBV28 to TRBJ1-2, with 7 bases lining up with TRBD1. The CDR3 loop reads CASSPQGYGYTF. The CDR3 DNA reads TGTGCCAGCAGCCCACAGGGGTATGGCTACACCTTC.